Here is one TCR beta chain with its context. Its recognized antigen is unknown. No much larger clonotype is one base removed from it; base qualities were not supplied. TCRbeta CDR3 regions were amplified from genomic DNA using the immunoSEQ Assay, a bias-controlled multiplex PCR. Per the original workflow: The number of nucleated cells in each sample was estimated from the amplification of reference gene primers within the assay. To quantify the absolute abundance of each unique TCRbeta CDR3 rearrangement, sequence reads were collapsed and filtered. For each sample, productive Simpson clonality was calculated by taking the square root of Simpson's diversity index across productive rearrangements. The table comes from immuneACCESS by way of TCRdb, which keeps in-frame sequences with V and J called. Part of the clones is missing from these tables; in studies checked, under half for an unresolved V gene and the rest for unknown reasons. The V and J calls and clone size are taken from that table; D and trimming were inferred from the DNA. The sample table shows fewer than 95,000 clones, and 60% to 80% are seen once. 14% of the sample goes to the ten largest clones.

The sample is drawn from a study of blood T cell repertoires in COVID-19 (TCRdb year 2020). For context, the study as a whole: Collaborator samples came from the United States, Italy and Spain and covered acute and convalescent phases of COVID-19. The material from the prospective study consisted of cDNA or gDNA derived from T cells, B-cell-depleted T cells, or PBMCs. Subjects who had been exposed to COVID-19, were actively infected with it, or had recovered from it provided the deeply sampled blood TCRbeta repertoires that made up the dataset. The repertoires were made available in a free public database intended to serve as a resource for research on the immune response to SARS-CoV-2. Samples came from the ongoing ImmuneRACE study (first 160 participants) plus 1,254 subjects from 6 global collaborators. A de-identified subject ID, COVID-19 status, age in years and sex were almost always included in the sample metadata. HLA class I and class II types, where available, came from metadata supplied by the sample provider rather than from assay-based typing.

Whole blood was collected in K2EDTA tubes by collaborating institutions according to the institutions' own protocols. For TCRbeta analysis, collaborators shipped samples as frozen whole blood, isolated PBMCs, or DNA extracted from either of those sample types. The paper's findings and limits, for the study overall: The quantity of clinical and demographic metadata differed by source and by participant and was supplied without curation.

The CDR3 covers 12 residues, taking in both the cysteine and the phenylalanine. Of the read, only the CDR3 DNA is kept; its 36 bases are in frame from base 1. The germline V gene gives CDR1 as MNHEY and CDR2 as SVGAGI. Sequenced input: peripheral blood. This clonotype originated in a woman at least 80 years old with acute or convalescent COVID-19. The rearranged chain carries TRBV6-5 and TRBJ1-6, with 7 bases matching TRBD1. The bases read TGTGCTTCGGGACAGTTTTATTCACCCCTCCACTTT. Translated, it gives CASGQFYSPLHF.